The T cell receptor (beta chain) under discussion was sequenced for a study of blood T cell repertoires in COVID-19. The repertoire was sequenced with immunoSEQ multiplex PCR; TCRdb's copy has only in-frame clones and lacks some. The sample yields tens of thousands of clones, around 88% seen once. Germline V gives CDR1 MNHNY, CDR2 SVGAGI (reference sequence). J was trimmed by 1 base and V by 4 bases; bases with no gene match: 4. This CDR3 contains 15 residues. The sample was peripheral blood. The rearrangement joins TRBV6-6 to TRBJ2-7; 10 nucleotides agree with TRBD1. The source of this sequence is a man between 65 and 80 years old with active or convalescent COVID-19. CDR3 loop: CASSSPGQGSYEQYF. DNA of the CDR3: TGTGCCAGCAGTTCCCCGGGACAGGGGTCCTACGAGCAGTACTTC.